This T cell receptor (beta chain) appears in the sequencing data of a study of T cell responses to AZD1222 COVID-19 vaccine. Germline V gene lookup returns CDR1 LGHDT and CDR2 YNNKEL (reference sequence). Trimming took 2 bases from V and 5 from J; bases not matched to a gene: 9. The CDR3 totals 16 residues. The study's findings and limits: Repertoires were obtained only post-peak T cell response.

Note on this clone: As yet, its antigen is unknown.

The data were produced by immunoSEQ multiplex PCR, yet TCRdb's version contains in-frame clones alone and is incomplete. The repertoire holds 120,000 or so clones, roughly 90% seen once, with approximately 1% in the top ten. The chain carries TRBV3-1 (or the pseudogene TRBV3-2) and TRBJ2-1; the match to TRBD1 covers 7 bases. This material consisted of peripheral blood, taken on day 0 of AZD1222 vaccination. The sequence was obtained from an adult in good health. CDR3 in DNA: TGTGCCAGCAGCCAACCTAAGACAGGGCCCAACAATGAGCAGTTCTTC. Translating gives CASSQPKTGPNNEQFF.